This is a list of T cell receptor beta chains from one sample in a study of tumour-infiltrating T cells in Burkitt lymphoma. TCRdb's table, derived via immunoSEQ multiplex PCR, lists solely in-frame clones and lacks some. The table lists more than 40,000 clones, around a third of them singletons, with over 2.5% in the top ten. The source material was tumor tissue. Receptor source: a human donor with Burkitt lymphoma. Both conserved end residues are part of each CDR3. The D gene is left open where the match is weak. Clone size is shown for a subset of rows, as once, few, many or a class of expanded clone.

V	J	size	D	CDR3	DNA
TRBV4-3	TRBJ1-2	-	-	CASSQTSRVSYGYTF	TGCGCCAGCAGCCAGACGTCCAGGGTCTCCTATGGCTACACCTTC
TRBV30	TRBJ1-3	-	-	CAHAVGATGNTIYF	TGTGCCCACGCGGTAGGAGCTACTGGAAACACCATATATTTT
TRBV5-1	TRBJ2-5	-	-	CASSLSGAGETQYF	TGCGCCAGCAGCTTAAGCGGCGCTGGGGAGACCCAGTACTTC
TRBV5-1	TRBJ2-5	few	TRBD2	CASGVAGDQETQYF	TGCGCCAGCGGAGTAGCGGGGGACCAAGAGACCCAGTACTTC
TRBV9	TRBJ2-2	-	-	CASSVGTVNTGELFF	TGTGCCAGCAGCGTGGGGACTGTGAACACCGGGGAGCTGTTTTTT
TRBV14	TRBJ2-7	few	-	CASSRPSSYEQYF	TGTGCCAGCAGCCGTCCGAGCTCCTACGAGCAGTACTTC
TRBV2	TRBJ1-1	-	TRBD1	CASSGQGGTEAFF	TGTGCCAGCAGTGGACAGGGTGGCACTGAAGCTTTCTTT
TRBV2	TRBJ1-5	-	-	CASSLYGTLNQPQHF	TGTGCCAGCAGTTTATACGGGACCCTAAATCAGCCCCAGCATTTT
TRBV7-2	TRBJ2-6	-	-	CASSFTLSGANVLTF	TGTGCCAGCAGCTTCACCCTCTCTGGGGCCAACGTCCTGACTTTC
TRBV5-8	TRBJ1-5	-	-	CASRGSNQPQHF	TGTGCCAGCCGGGGTTCAAATCAGCCCCAGCATTTT
TRBV29-1	TRBJ1-1	-	-	CSVLSDTNTEAFF	TGCAGCGTTCTTTCCGACACCAACACTGAAGCTTTCTTT
TRBV6-6	TRBJ1-5	-	-	CASSYERYSNQPQHF	TGTGCCAGCAGTTACGAAAGGTATAGCAATCAGCCCCAGCATTTT
TRBV4-1	TRBJ2-1	few	TRBD2	CASSQELSGGVDEQFF	TGCGCCAGCAGCCAAGAACTCAGCGGGGGGGTTGATGAGCAGTTCTTC
TRBV7-9	TRBJ1-2	-	-	CASSLWGGEVNGYTF	TGTGCCAGCAGCCTCTGGGGGGGGGAAGTAAATGGCTACACCTTC
TRBV25-1	TRBJ2-2	few	TRBD2	CASSEGGGDTGELFF	TGTGCCAGCAGTGAAGGCGGGGGGGACACCGGGGAGCTGTTTTTT
TRBV14	TRBJ2-7	few	TRBD1	CAPYLGQGYEQYF	TGTGCTCCCTACCTGGGACAGGGGTACGAGCAGTACTTC
TRBV13	TRBJ1-2	few	-	CASSLGAGTPDGYTF	TGTGCCAGCAGCTTAGGGGCCGGGACACCGGACGGCTACACCTTC
TRBV5-1	TRBJ1-2	many	-	CASRPGNYGYTF	TGCGCCAGCAGACCAGGAAACTATGGCTACACCTTC
TRBV5-1	TRBJ2-2	-	-	CASSLALSGNTGELFF	TGCGCCAGCAGCTTGGCTCTGTCAGGGAACACCGGGGAGCTGTTTTTT
TRBV2	TRBJ2-5	-	TRBD2	CASRKGLAGGETQYF	TGTGCCAGCAGGAAAGGACTAGCGGGGGGTGAGACCCAGTACTTC
TRBV5-6	TRBJ2-5	-	TRBD2	CASSALAGERETQYF	TGTGCCAGCAGCGCCTTAGCGGGGGAGAGGGAGACCCAGTACTTC
TRBV27	TRBJ2-2	-	TRBD2	CASSIAGVTTGELFF	TGTGCCAGCAGTATAGCGGGGGTTACCACCGGGGAGCTGTTTTTT